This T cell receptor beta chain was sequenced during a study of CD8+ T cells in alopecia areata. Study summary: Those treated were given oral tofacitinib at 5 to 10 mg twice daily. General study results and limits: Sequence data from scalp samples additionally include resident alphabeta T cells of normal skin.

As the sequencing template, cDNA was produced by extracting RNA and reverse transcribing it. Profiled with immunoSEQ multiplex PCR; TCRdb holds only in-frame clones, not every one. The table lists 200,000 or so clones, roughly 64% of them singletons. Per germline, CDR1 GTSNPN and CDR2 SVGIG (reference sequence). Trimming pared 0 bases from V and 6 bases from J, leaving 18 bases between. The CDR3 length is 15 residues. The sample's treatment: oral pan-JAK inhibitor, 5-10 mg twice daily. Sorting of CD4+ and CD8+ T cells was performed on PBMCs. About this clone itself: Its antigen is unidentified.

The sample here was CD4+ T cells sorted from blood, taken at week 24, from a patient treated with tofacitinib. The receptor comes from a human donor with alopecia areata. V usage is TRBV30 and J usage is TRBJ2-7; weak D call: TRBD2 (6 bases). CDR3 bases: TGTGCCTGGAGTGTACCGGGACTCACTCTCGGCGAGCAGTACTTC. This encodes CAWSVPGLTLGEQYF.